The entry below describes one TCR beta chain. Alongside a J-beta primer mix, a sample-barcoded 5' primer served in a second PCR lasting 7 to 11 cycles. TCRdb called the 5' RACE reads again in MiXCR, with one record for every CDR3 protein. The table has about 720,000 distinct CDR3 sequences, just under 25% seen once. The CDR3 totals 13 residues. The V end was cut by 4 bases, the J end by 5 bases, with 11 bases between. Germline loops: CDR1 LNHDA, CDR2 SQIVND (reference sequence). This entry belongs to a study of blood T cells in healthy people across ages. The same sample was also used in a study of T cells of mothers and their children.

The chain combines TRBV19 with TRBJ2-5, with D tentatively TRBD2 (5 bases). The sequencing input was blood. This TCR was recovered from a boy younger than 18 in good health. DNA of the CDR3: TGTGCCAGTAGTAGCAGACTAAGGGAGACCCAGTACTTC. Protein product: CASSSRLRETQYF. The full variable domain, its missing parts supplied by reference TRBV19 and TRBJ2-5, is DGGITQSPKYLFRKEGQNVTLSCEQNLNHDAMYWYRQDPGQGLRLIYYSQIVNDFQKGDIAEGYSVSREKKESFPLTVTSAQKNPTAFYLCASSSRLRETQYFGPGTRLLVL.